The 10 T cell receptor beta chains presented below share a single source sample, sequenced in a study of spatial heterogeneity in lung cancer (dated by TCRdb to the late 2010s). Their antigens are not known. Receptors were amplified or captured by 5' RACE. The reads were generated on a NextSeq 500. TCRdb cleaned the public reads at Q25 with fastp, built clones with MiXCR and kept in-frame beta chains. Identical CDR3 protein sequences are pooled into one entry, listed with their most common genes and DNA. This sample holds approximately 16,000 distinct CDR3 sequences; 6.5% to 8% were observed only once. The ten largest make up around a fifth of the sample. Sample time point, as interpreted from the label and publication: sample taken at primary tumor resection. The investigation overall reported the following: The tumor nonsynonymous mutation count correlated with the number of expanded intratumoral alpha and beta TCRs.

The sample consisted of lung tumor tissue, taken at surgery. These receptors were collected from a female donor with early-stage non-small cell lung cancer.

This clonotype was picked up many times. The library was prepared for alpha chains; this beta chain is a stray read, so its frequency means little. The CDR3, as DNA: TGTGCCAGCAGTTTATCTGGATATAACTACGAGCAGTACTTC. Amino acids: CASSLSGYNYEQYF. J is TRBJ2-7 and V is TRBV27; D unresolved. Trimming shortened V by 0 bases and J by 3 bases, and 9 bases separated the two germline ends. CDR1 is MNHEY, CDR2 SMNVEV, per germline (reference sequence). The CDR3 is 14 residues long.

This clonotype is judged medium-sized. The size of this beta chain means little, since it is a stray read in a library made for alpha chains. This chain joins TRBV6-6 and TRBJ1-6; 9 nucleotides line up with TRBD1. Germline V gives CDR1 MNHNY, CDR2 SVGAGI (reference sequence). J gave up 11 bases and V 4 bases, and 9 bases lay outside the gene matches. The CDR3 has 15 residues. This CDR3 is CASSFGQGRDPPLHF. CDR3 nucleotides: TGTGCCAGCAGTTTCGGACAGGGGCGCGATCCACCCCTCCACTTT.

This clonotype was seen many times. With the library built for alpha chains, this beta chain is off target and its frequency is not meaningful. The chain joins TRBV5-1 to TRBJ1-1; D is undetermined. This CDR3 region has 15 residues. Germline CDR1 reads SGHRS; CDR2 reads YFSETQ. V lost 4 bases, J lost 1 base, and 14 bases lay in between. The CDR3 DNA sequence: TGCGCCAGCAGCCCGTCGGCGATCGCGAACACTGAAGCTTTCTTT. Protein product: CASSPSAIANTEAFF.

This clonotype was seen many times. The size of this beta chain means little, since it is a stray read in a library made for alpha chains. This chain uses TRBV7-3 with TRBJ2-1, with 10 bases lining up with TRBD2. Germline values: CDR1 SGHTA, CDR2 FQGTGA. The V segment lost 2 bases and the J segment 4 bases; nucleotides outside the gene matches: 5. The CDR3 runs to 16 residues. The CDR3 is CASSLGRLAGYNEQFF. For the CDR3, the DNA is TGTGCCAGCAGCTTAGGTCGACTAGCGGGTTACAATGAGCAGTTCTTC.

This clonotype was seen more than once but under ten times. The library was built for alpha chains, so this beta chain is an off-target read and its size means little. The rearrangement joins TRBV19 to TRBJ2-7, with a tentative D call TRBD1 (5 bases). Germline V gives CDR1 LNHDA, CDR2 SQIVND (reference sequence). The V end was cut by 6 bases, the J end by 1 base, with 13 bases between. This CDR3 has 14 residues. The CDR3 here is CASSDPGSSYEQYF. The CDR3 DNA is TGTGCCAGTAGCGACCCAGGGTCGTCCTACGAGCAGTACTTC.

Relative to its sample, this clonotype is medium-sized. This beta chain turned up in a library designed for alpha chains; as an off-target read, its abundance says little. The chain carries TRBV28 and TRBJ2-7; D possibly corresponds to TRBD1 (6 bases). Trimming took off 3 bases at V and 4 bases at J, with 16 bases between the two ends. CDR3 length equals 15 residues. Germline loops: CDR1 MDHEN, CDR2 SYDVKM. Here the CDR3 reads CASSFIRDKSYEQYF. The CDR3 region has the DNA TGTGCCAGCAGTTTCATCCGGGACAAGAGTTACGAGCAGTACTTC. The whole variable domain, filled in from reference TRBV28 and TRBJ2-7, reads DVKVTQSSRYLVKRTGEKVFLECVQDMDHENMFWYRQDPGLGLRLIYFSYDVKMKEKGDIPEGYSVSREKKERFSLILESASTNQTSMYLCASSFIRDKSYEQYFGPGTRLTVT.

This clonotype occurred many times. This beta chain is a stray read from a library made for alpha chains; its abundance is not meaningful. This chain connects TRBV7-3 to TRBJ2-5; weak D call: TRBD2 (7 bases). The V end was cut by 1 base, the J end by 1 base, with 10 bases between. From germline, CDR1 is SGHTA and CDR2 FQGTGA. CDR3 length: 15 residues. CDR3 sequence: CASSLMGGPQETQYF. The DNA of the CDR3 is TGTGCCAGCAGCTTAATGGGGGGGCCCCAAGAGACCCAGTACTTC. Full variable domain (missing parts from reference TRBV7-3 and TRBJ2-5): GAGVSQTPSNKVTEKGKYVELRCDPISGHTALYWYRQSLGQGPEFLIYFQGTGAADDSGLPNDRFFAVRPEGSVSTLKIQRTERGDSAVYLCASSLMGGPQETQYFGPGTRLLVL.

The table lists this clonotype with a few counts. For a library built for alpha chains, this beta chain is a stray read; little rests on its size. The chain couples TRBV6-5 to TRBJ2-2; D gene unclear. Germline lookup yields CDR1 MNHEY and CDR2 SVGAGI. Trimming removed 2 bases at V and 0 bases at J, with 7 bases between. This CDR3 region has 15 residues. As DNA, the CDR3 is TGTGCCAGCAGTTACCAGCCATCGAACACCGGGGAGCTGTTTTTT. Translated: CASSYQPSNTGELFF.

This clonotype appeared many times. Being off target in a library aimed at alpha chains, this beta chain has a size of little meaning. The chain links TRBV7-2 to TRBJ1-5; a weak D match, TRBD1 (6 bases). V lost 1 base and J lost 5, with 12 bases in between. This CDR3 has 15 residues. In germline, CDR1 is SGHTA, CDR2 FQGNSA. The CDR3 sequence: CASSLDDRPYQPQHF. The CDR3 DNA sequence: TGTGCCAGCAGCTTAGACGACAGGCCCTATCAGCCCCAGCATTTT.

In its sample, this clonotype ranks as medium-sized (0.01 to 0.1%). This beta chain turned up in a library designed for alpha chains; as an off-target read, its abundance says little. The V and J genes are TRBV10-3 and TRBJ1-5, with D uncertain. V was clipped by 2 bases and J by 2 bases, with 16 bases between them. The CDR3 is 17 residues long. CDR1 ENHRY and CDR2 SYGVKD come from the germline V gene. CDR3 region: CAISEIGQAKGNQPQHF. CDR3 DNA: TGTGCCATCAGTGAGATAGGGCAGGCGAAGGGCAATCAGCCCCAGCATTTT.